The subject of this entry is one T cell receptor (beta chain). The junction differs from germline at one of its ends, possibly a read error. This record comes from a study of blood T cell repertoires in COVID-19. The overall study: Material from acute and convalescent COVID-19 was sourced from the United States, Italy and Spain. The analysed material was cDNA or gDNA that came from T cells, B-cell-depleted T cells, or PBMCs.

The CDR3 contains 15 residues. The germline V gene encodes CDR1 KGHSH and CDR2 LQKENI. Original methodology: Estimation of nucleated cell counts was performed using reference gene primer amplification. Repertoires were generated with immunoSEQ multiplex PCR, while TCRdb's copy carries only in-frame clones and drops some. V and J calls and clone size are those listed in that table; D and trimming were worked out from the DNA. The sample lists 120,000 to 150,000 clones; roughly 90% were seen once. The receptor comes from a man aged 45 to 65 with active or convalescent COVID-19. Sequences were obtained from peripheral blood. The genes are TRBV18 and TRBJ2-3, with 9 bases identical to TRBD1. The DNA of the CDR3 is TGTGCCAGCTCACCGGACAGGGGCCGCAAGGATACACAGTATTTT. Translation gives CASSPDRGRKDTQYF.